The 6 T cell receptor beta chains given below trace back to one sample, sequenced in a study of Ad26.COV2.S vaccination and SARS-CoV-2 variants. Produced via immunoSEQ multiplex PCR; TCRdb's table is partial and in-frame only. Found here are 350,000 to 450,000 clones, about 91% of them singletons; the top ten hold 3.9%. The material was peripheral blood, obtained after recovery from COVID-19. The origin of the receptors is a human donor who had recovered from COVID-19.

CDR3 in DNA: TGTGCCAGCAGCACACGACAGAGCCCCGCTACGGGGGGGGATGGCTACACCTTC. This codes for CASSTRQSPATGGDGYTF. J is TRBJ1-2 and V is TRBV21-1. TRBV21-1 has pseudogene status. The CDR3 is made up of 18 amino acids.

The rearrangement joins TRBV5-1 to TRBJ1-2, with TRBD1 as a possible D gene (5 bases). Germline CDR1 reads SGHRS; CDR2 reads YFSETQ. V was cut by 0 bases and J by 3 bases, with 12 bases left in between. The CDR3 length is 15 residues. This CDR3 reads CASSLALGRDYGYTF. The CDR3 coding sequence is TGCGCCAGCAGCTTGGCCTTGGGGCGGGACTATGGCTACACCTTC.

The chain links TRBV27 to TRBJ1-1; TRBD1 agrees at 8 bases. Germline V gene lookup returns CDR1 MNHEY and CDR2 SMNVEV (reference sequence). The J segment lost 5 bases and the V segment lost 4 bases, leaving 18 bases of the junction unmatched. This CDR3 is 18 amino acids long. CDR3 residues: CASSSPYAGGIGVTEAFF. The CDR3 DNA reads as TGTGCCAGCAGTTCCCCTTACGCAGGGGGCATAGGGGTAACTGAAGCTTTCTTT.

CDR3 residues: CASSVQGGGNQPQHF. The CDR3 DNA follows: TGTGCCAGTAGTGTCCAAGGGGGGGGCAATCAGCCCCAGCATTTT. This rearrangement joins TRBV19 to TRBJ1-5; possible D gene TRBD1, 6 bases. The germline V gene has CDR1 LNHDA and CDR2 SQIVND (reference sequence). The CDR3 spans 15 residues. Trimming cost V 5 bases and J 2 bases, with 13 bases left between them. The whole variable domain, filled in from reference TRBV19 and TRBJ1-5, reads DGGITQSPKYLFRKEGQNVTLSCEQNLNHDAMYWYRQDPGQGLRLIYYSQIVNDFQKGDIAEGYSVSREKKESFPLTVTSAQKNPTAFYLCASSVQGGGNQPQHFGDGTRLSIL.

The V call is TRBV11-1, the J call TRBJ2-1; 8 bases line up with TRBD2. The trim removed 5 bases at V and 8 bases at J, leaving 8 bases unmatched. This CDR3 has 14 residues. Germline V gene data show CDR1 as SGHAT and CDR2 as FQDESV (reference sequence). CDR3 in DNA: TGTGCCAGCAGCCCCTCGGGGACTAGAGATGAGCAGTTCTTC. This encodes CASSPSGTRDEQFF. Drawing the rest from reference TRBV11-1 and TRBJ2-1, the complete variable domain is EAEVAQSPRYKITEKSQAVAFWCDPISGHATLYWYRQILGQGPELLVQFQDESVVDDSQLPKDRFSAERLKGVDSTLKIQPAELGDSAMYLCASSPSGTRDEQFFGPGTRLTVL.

This clone appeared a few times. The rearrangement uses TRBV7-9 and TRBJ1-4; no clear D gene. The CDR3 length is 13 residues. Per germline, CDR1 SEHNR and CDR2 FQNEAQ (reference sequence). Trimming shortened V by 1 base and J by 7 bases, and 7 bases separated the two germline ends. The CDR3 is CASSLVDLEKLFF. As DNA, the CDR3 is TGTGCCAGCAGCTTAGTGGATCTTGAAAAACTGTTTTTT.